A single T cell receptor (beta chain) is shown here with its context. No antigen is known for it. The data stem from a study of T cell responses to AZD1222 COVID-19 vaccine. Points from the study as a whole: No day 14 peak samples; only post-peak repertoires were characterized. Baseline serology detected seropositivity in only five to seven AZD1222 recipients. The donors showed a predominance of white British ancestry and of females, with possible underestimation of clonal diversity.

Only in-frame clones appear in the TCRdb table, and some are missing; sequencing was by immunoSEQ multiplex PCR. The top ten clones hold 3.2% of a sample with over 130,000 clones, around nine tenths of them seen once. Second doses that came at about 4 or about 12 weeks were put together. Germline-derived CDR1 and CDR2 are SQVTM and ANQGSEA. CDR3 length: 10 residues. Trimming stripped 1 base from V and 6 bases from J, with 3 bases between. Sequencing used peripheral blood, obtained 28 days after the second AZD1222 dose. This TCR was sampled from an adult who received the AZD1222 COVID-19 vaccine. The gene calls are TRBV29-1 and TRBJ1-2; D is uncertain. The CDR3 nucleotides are TGCAGCGTTGAAGGGAATGGCTACACCTTC. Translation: CSVEGNGYTF.